This paragraph covers one TCR beta chain sequence. Trimming shortened V by 4 bases and J by 3 bases, and 16 bases separated the two germline ends. CDR1 and CDR2 (germline): GTSNPN, SVGIG (reference sequence). The CDR3 length is 15 residues. The repertoire was sequenced with immunoSEQ multiplex PCR; TCRdb's copy has only in-frame clones and lacks some. This table holds about 2 million clones, roughly 96% found once. The sample belongs to a study of shared clonotypes between healthy human individuals. Study summary: CD4 naive cells filled three plates per donor, CD4 memory three, CD8 naive two and CD8 memory one.

The chain links TRBV30 to TRBJ2-4; unclear D gene. The specimen sequenced was naive CD4+ T cells sorted from blood. As to subset: CD45RA+ positively selected. The sequence came from a man aged 18 to 35 in good health. The CDR3 is CAWNVGSQGKNIQYF. The CDR3 region has the DNA TGTGCCTGGAACGTAGGGTCTCAAGGCAAAAACATTCAGTACTTC. Supplemented by reference TRBV30 and TRBJ2-4, the full variable domain reads SQTIHQWPATLVQPVGSPLSLECTVEGTSNPNLYWYRQAAGRGLQLLFYSVGIGQISSEVPQNLSASRPQDRQFILSSKKLLLSDSGFYLCAWNVGSQGKNIQYFGAGTRLSVL.